One and the same sample provided the 10 T cell receptor beta chains below, sequenced in a study of breast tumors, draining lymph nodes, adjacent tissues (dated by TCRdb to 2016 to 2017). The library was prepared using multiplex PCR. The data were produced on an Illumina HiSeq 2000. The public reads were reprocessed in TCRdb via fastp at Q25 and MiXCR, keeping in-frame beta chains. Each record represents a unique CDR3 protein, reported with the most common genes and DNA among its rows. For this sample the table gives 190,000 or so distinct CDR3 sequences, of which roughly 29% were detected only once. Of the sample, approximately 4.5% is held by the ten largest clones. The axillary draining lymph nodes of breast cancer patients were the source of the lymph node samples. The material sequenced was axillary lymph node tissue. The receptors come from a female donor with breast cancer. Some clones in this sample may be carry-over from other donors' samples.

This clonotype was seen more than once but under ten times. The rearrangement uses TRBV6-6 and TRBJ2-1; D is unclear. V was cut by 0 bases and J by 4 bases, with 19 bases left in between. CDR3 length: 18 residues. Germline assignment: CDR1 MNHNY and CDR2 SVGAGI (reference sequence). CDR3 region: CASSYSVSTRSTYNEQFF. DNA of the CDR3: TGTGCCAGCAGTTACTCAGTTTCTACCCGCTCCACGTACAATGAGCAGTTCTTC.

Note on this clonotype: Its ends do not fully match the called genes, so a read error is possible. The gene calls are TRBV6-2 or TRBV6-3 and TRBJ1-2, with TRBD1 matching over 9 bases. Looked up from germline, CDR1 is MNHEY and CDR2 is SVGEGT. This CDR3 is 15 amino acids long. The CDR3 spells CASSHSGQGIYGYTF. In nucleotides, the CDR3 is TGTGCCAGCAGTCACTCGGGACAGGGTATCTATGGCTACACCTTC.

This clonotype came up many times. CDR3 in DNA: TGTGCCAGCAGCTTAGCGATCCGAGGGGGGATGAACTACGAGCAGTACTTC. Translation gives CASSLAIRGGMNYEQYF. The rearrangement joins TRBV11-1 to TRBJ2-7; tentatively, D is TRBD1 or TRBD2 (6 bases each). V was cut by 0 bases and J by 3 bases, with 18 bases left in between. CDR3 length: 17 residues. In germline, CDR1 is SGHAT, CDR2 FQDESV (reference sequence).

This clonotype was counted many times. V and J are TRBV6-1 and TRBJ2-6; D call uncertain. Germline CDR1 and CDR2: MNHNS and SASEGT. V lost 6 bases, J lost 4 bases, and 7 bases lay in between. The CDR3 runs to 13 residues. The CDR3 loop reads CASRRAGANVLTF. The DNA for the CDR3 is TGTGCCAGCAGAAGGGCAGGGGCCAACGTCCTGACTTTC.

This clonotype was observed many times. This sequence joins TRBV6-5 and TRBJ1-6; 7 nucleotides line up with TRBD1. The CDR3 is 15 residues long. Germline CDR1 and CDR2: MNHEY and SVGAGI. V trimming: 2 bases; J trimming: 3 bases; junction bases outside the gene matches: 1. The CDR3 region is CASSYRDSYNSPLHF. The CDR3, as DNA: TGTGCCAGCAGTTACCGGGACAGCTATAATTCACCCCTCCACTTT.

This clonotype appeared many times. The V gene is TRBV20-1, the J gene TRBJ2-1; no definite D call. Trimming pared 5 bases from V and 9 bases from J, leaving 11 bases between. The CDR3 covers 11 residues. The germline V gene has CDR1 DFQATT and CDR2 SNEGSKA (reference sequence). As DNA, the CDR3 is TGCAGTGCTTCGACTTTGGCTGAGCAGTTCTTC. It translates to CSASTLAEQFF.

This clonotype was observed many times. The chain has TRBV30 and TRBJ1-5; D call uncertain. In germline, CDR1 is GTSNPN, CDR2 SVGIG (reference sequence). The CDR3 is made up of 14 amino acids. Trimming took 0 bases from V and 4 from J, leaving 10 bases between them. In DNA form, the CDR3 reads TGTGCCTGGAGTGTACCGGCAGTTAATCAGCCCCAGCATTTT. It specifies CAWSVPAVNQPQHF.

About this clonotype: A single base separates this from a much larger clone, so it may be a read error. The chain combines TRBV6-1 with TRBJ1-2, with a tentative D call TRBD1 (6 bases). The length of the CDR3 is 15 residues. Trimming stripped 5 bases from V and 3 bases from J, with 16 bases between. Germline CDR1 MNHNS, CDR2 SASEGT. DNA for the CDR3: TGTGCCAGCAGTCATCGAGGGGGTTTTTACTATGGCTACACCTTC. Translation gives CASSHRGGFYYGYTF.

The sample holds a few counts of this clonotype. This may stem from a read error, because a much larger clone lies one nucleotide away. This rearrangement joins TRBV12-3 or TRBV12-4 to TRBJ2-4; 7 bases are shared with TRBD1. The CDR3 is made up of 13 amino acids. V lost 6 bases to trimming and J lost 6 bases; unmatched junction nucleotides: 5. CDR3 sequence (DNA): TGTGCCAGCAGGGGGGCAGGGGGAAACATTCAGTACTTC. As protein: CASRGAGGNIQYF.

In its sample, this clonotype was seen many times. The chain carries TRBV20-1 and TRBJ2-1; 8 bases map to TRBD2. Germline V gives CDR1 DFQATT, CDR2 SNEGSKA (reference sequence). V was clipped by 4 bases and J by 8 bases; unmatched bases: 10. This CDR3 is 14 amino acids long. The CDR3 here is CSAKSGLEGDEQFF. CDR3 nucleotides: TGCAGTGCTAAATCGGGACTAGAAGGGGATGAGCAGTTCTTC.